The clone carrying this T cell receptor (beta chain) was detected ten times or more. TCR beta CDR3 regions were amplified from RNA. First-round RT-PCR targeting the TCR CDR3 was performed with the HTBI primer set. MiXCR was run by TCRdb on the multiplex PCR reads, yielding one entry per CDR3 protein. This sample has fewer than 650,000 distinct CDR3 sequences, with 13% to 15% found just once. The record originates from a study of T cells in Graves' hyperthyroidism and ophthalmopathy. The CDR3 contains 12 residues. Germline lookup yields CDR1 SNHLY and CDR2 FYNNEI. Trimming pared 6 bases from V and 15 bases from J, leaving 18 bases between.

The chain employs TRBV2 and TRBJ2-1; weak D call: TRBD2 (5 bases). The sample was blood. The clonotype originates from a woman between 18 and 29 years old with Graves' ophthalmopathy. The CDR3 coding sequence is TGTGCCAGCAGGGACGACTACGCGAGAAGGTTCTTC. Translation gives CASRDDYARRFF. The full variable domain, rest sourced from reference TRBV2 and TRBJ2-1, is EPEVTQTPSHQVTQMGQEVILRCVPISNHLYFYWYRQILGQKVEFLVSFYNNEISEKSEIFDDQFSVERPDGSNFTLKIRSTKLEDSAMYFCASRDDYARRFFGPGTRLTVL.